The rows below give T cell receptor beta chains drawn from one sample of a study of blood T cell repertoires in COVID-19. The table came from immunoSEQ multiplex PCR; TCRdb's copy has only in-frame clones and leaves some out. This table holds 350,000 to 450,000 clones, around 87% found once. Material for sequencing was peripheral blood. The source is an older woman with COVID-19, enrolled during active disease. Both conserved end residues are part of each CDR3. Fields, in order: clone size, J gene, D gene, V gene, CDR3 DNA, CDR3 protein. The D gene is left open where the match is weak. For some rows the clone size is stated as once, few or many, or as a class when expanded; others skip it.

.	TRBJ2-7	.	TRBV5-1	TGCGCCAGCAGCTTGGCTATCGGACAGAGACACTACGAGCAGTACTTC	CASSLAIGQRHYEQYF
.	TRBJ1-2	.	TRBV7-8	TGTGCCAGCAGCTTAGCCTCGACAGGCCCGCTCTATGGCTACACCTTC	CASSLASTGPLYGYTF
.	TRBJ1-2	TRBD1	TRBV6-4	TGTGCCAGCAGTGAGACGGGACAGGGAAGCCACGGCTACACCTTC	CASSETGQGSHGYTF
.	TRBJ2-2	.	TRBV21-1	TGTGCCAGCAGCAAAGAGGGGGAGGCTAGCGGGGCTTCCACCGGGGAGCTGTTTTTT	CASSKEGEASGASTGELFF
.	TRBJ1-1	.	TRBV12-3/TRBV12-4	TGTGCCAGCAGCAGACACAAGAACACTGAAGCTTTCTTT	CASSRHKNTEAFF
once	TRBJ1-1	.	TRBV19	TGTGCCAGTAAGAGAGTGCAGAACACTGAAGCTTTCTTT	CASKRVQNTEAFF
.	TRBJ1-2	.	TRBV27	TGTGCCAGCAGTTTAAAAGGGAGAGCCGTCTTAGCTAACTATGGCTACACCTTC	CASSLKGRAVLANYGYTF
.	TRBJ2-7	TRBD2	TRBV18	TGTGCCAGCTCACCACGACTAGCGGACAGGTCCTACGAGCAGTACTTC	CASSPRLADRSYEQYF
.	TRBJ1-1	.	TRBV7-8	TGTGCCAGCAGCTCCCTCAGGGTAAAAGCTTTCTTT	CASSSLRVKAFF
.	TRBJ1-4	.	TRBV18	TGTGCCAGCTCACCACGAGAGAGCCCTAGTGAAAAACTGTTTTTT	CASSPRESPSEKLFF
.	TRBJ1-4	.	TRBV18	TGTGCCAGCTCACGGACAGCTGCAACTAATGAAAAACTGTTTTTT	CASSRTAATNEKLFF
.	TRBJ1-2	TRBD1	TRBV3-1/TRBV3-2	TGTGCCAGCAGCCAATCGGACAGGGCTCTAGCTGGCTACACCTTC	CASSQSDRALAGYTF
.	TRBJ2-3	TRBD2	TRBV19	TGTGCCAGCGCTCCGGGACTAGGGATAGATACGCAGTATTTT	CASAPGLGIDTQYF
once	TRBJ1-6	.	TRBV15	TGTGCCACCAGCACTGAGAGGAGGTTAAATTCACCCCTCCACTTT	CATSTERRLNSPLHF
.	TRBJ1-1	.	TRBV28	TGTGCCAGCCTTATGGGGTGGGAGGGGCAGGCTTTCTTT	CASLMGWEGQAFF
.	TRBJ2-6	.	TRBV29-1	TGCAGCGTTGCGCGCTCTGGGGCCAACGTCCTGACTTTC	CSVARSGANVLTF
.	TRBJ1-1	.	TRBV12-3/TRBV12-4	TGTGCCAGCAGCCCGGGGTTGTCGCGGGAAGCTTTCTTT	CASSPGLSREAFF